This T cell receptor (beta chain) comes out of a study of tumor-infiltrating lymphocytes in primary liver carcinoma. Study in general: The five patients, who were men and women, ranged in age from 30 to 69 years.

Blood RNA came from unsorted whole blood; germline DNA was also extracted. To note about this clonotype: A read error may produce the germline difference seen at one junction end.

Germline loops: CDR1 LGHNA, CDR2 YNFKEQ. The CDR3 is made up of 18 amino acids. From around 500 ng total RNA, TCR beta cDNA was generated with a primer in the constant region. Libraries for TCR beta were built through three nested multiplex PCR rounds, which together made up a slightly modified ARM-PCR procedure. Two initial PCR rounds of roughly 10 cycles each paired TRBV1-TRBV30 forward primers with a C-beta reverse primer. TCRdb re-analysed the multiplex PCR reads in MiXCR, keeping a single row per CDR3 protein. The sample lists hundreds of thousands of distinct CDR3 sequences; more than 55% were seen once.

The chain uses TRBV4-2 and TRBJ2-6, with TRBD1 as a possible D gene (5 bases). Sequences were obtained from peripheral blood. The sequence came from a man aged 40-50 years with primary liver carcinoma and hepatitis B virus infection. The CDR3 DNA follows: TGTGCCAGCAGCCAAGAAATCCGTGCCTTAACTGGGGCCAACGTCCTGGCTTTC. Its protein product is CASSQEIRALTGANVLAF.